This record concerns one T cell receptor (beta chain) sequence. The specificity of this receptor is unknown. Per-base quality was not reported, and no clone a single base away is much larger than it. Trimming removed 4 bases from V and 3 bases from J; the gene matches leave 11 bases unexplained. There are 17 amino acids in the CDR3, from cysteine to phenylalanine inclusive. Only the CDR3 region is kept as DNA, spanning 51 bases read in frame from base 1. For CDR1 and CDR2, the germline V gene lists MDHEN and SYDVKM. This sample was taken from a study of T cell changes during pregnancy in multiple sclerosis (dated by TCRdb to between 2018 and 2021). Study-level background: The study examined how the T cell repertoire changed over the course of pregnancy in women with multiple sclerosis.

The library was obtained by the immunoSEQ multiplex PCR assay. The table was pulled from immuneACCESS by TCRdb, which kept in-frame rearrangements only. Such tables lose some clones; where checked, under half of the loss comes from unresolved V genes, and the rest has no known cause. The sample table lists 65,000 to 90,000 clones, around nine tenths of them with a count of one. The ten top clones hold 1.5% to 2.5% of the sample. This clonotype originated in a female donor with multiple sclerosis, enrolled in a pregnancy study. The specimen was peripheral blood, collected in the second trimester of pregnancy. Rearrangement joined TRBV28 to TRBJ2-7; TRBD2 fits 11 bases in the junction. The CDR3: CASSSPTVGLAGYEQYF. Here is the DNA: TGTGCCAGCAGTTCGCCAACAGTAGGACTAGCGGGCTACGAGCAGTACTTC.